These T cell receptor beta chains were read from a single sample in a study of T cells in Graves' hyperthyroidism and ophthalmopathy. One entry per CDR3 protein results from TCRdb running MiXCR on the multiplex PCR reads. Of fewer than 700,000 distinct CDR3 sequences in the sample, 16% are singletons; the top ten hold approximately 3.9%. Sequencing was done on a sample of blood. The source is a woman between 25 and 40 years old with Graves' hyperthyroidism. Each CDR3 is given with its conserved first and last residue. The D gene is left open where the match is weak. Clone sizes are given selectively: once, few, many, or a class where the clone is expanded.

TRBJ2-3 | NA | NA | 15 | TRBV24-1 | CATGVTRVIGDTQYF | TGTGCCACCGGTGTGACACGGGTAATCGGAGATACGCAGTATTTT
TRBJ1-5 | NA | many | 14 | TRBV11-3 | CASSLVAANQPQHF | TGTGCCAGCAGCTTAGTAGCAGCGAATCAGCCCCAGCATTTT
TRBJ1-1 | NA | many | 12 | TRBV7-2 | CASSPDSGEAFF | TGTGCCAGCAGCCCCGACAGTGGTGAAGCTTTCTTT
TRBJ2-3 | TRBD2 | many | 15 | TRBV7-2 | CASSSTSSSTDTQYF | TGTGCCAGCAGCTCGACTAGCTCTAGCACAGATACGCAGTATTTT
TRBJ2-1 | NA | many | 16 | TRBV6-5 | CASSYSGNREGNEQFF | TGTGCCAGCAGTTACTCGGGGAACAGGGAAGGCAATGAGCAGTTCTTC
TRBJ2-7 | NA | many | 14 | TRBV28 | CAINRDISSYEQYF | TGTGCCATCAACCGGGACATTAGCTCCTACGAGCAGTACTTC
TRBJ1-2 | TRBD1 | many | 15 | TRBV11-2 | CASSVQGLANYGYTF | TGTGCCAGCAGCGTACAGGGGTTAGCTAACTATGGCTACACCTTC
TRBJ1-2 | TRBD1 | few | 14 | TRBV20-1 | CSADRDRDSDGYTF | TGCAGTGCCGACCGGGACAGGGACAGTGATGGCTACACCTTC
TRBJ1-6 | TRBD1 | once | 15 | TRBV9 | CASSPRDRFNSPLHF | TGTGCCAGCAGCCCTCGGGACAGATTTAATTCACCCCTCCACTTT
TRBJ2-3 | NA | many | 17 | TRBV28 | CASSPRLSYPSTDTQYF | TGTGCCAGCAGTCCCCGCCTCAGCTATCCTAGCACAGATACGCAGTATTTT
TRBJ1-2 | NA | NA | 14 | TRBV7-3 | CASSLSSGTYGYTF | TGTGCCAGCAGCTTAAGTTCTGGGACCTATGGCTACACCTTC
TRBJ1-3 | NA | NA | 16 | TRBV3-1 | CASSPRTSRSGNTIYF | TGTGCCAGCAGTCCAAGGACCTCACGGTCGGGAAACACCATATATTTT
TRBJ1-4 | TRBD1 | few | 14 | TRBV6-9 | CASSYRDRNEKLFF | TGTGCCAGCAGTTACCGGGACAGAAATGAAAAACTGTTTTTT
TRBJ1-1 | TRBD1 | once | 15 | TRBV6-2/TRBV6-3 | CASSYSQGPNTEAFF | TGTGCCAGCAGTTACTCACAGGGGCCGAACACTGAAGCTTTCTTT
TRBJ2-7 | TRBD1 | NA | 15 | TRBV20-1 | CSASKTGVVGYEQYF | TGCAGTGCTAGTAAAACAGGGGTAGTAGGGTACGAGCAGTACTTC
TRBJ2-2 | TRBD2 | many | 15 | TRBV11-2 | CASTPLAGGTGELFF | TGTGCCAGCACCCCACTAGCGGGAGGGACCGGGGAGCTGTTTTTT
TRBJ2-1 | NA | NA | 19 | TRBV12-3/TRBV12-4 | CASRPKVGPDLARGNEQFF | TGTGCCAGCAGGCCCAAAGTGGGGCCGGACCTTGCTAGAGGGAATGAGCAGTTCTTC
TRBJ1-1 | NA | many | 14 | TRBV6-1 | CATNKPGRNTEAFF | TGTGCCACCAACAAACCAGGAAGGAACACTGAAGCTTTCTTT
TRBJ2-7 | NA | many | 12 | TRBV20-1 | CSVAVYSYEQYF | TGCAGTGTGGCAGTCTACTCCTACGAGCAGTACTTC
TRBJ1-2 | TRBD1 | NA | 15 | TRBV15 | CATSRRAGGNYGYTF | TGTGCCACCAGCAGGAGGGCAGGGGGTAACTATGGCTACACCTTC
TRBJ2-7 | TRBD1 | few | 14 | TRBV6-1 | CASSHRDRSYEQYF | TGTGCCAGCAGTCACCGGGACAGGTCCTACGAGCAGTACTTC
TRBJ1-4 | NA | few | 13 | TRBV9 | CASSVGGLEKLFF | TGTGCCAGCAGCGTGGGGGGCCTTGAAAAACTGTTTTTT
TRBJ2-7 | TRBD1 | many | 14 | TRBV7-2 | CASSPQGASYEQYF | TGTGCCAGCAGCCCTCAGGGGGCCTCCTACGAGCAGTACTTC
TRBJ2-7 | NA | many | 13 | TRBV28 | CASSFEMGDEQYF | TGTGCCAGCAGTTTCGAAATGGGGGACGAGCAGTACTTC
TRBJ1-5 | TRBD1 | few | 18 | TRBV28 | CASSSTRRTGRGNQPQHF | TGTGCCAGCAGTTCCACCCGCAGGACAGGGCGCGGGAATCAGCCCCAGCATTTT
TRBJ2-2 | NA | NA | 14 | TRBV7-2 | CASSLRPNTGELFF | TGTGCCAGCAGCTTACGTCCCAACACCGGGGAGCTGTTTTTT
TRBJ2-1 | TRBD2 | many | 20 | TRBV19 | CASSTNGRSGTSGQYNEQFF | TGTGCCAGTAGCACCAATGGACGGAGCGGGACTAGCGGACAATACAATGAGCAGTTCTTC
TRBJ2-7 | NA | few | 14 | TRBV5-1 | CASSGAVSSYEQYF | TGCGCCAGCAGCGGGGCAGTGAGCTCCTACGAGCAGTACTTC
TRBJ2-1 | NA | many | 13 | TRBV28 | CASNGVAYNEQFF | TGTGCCAGCAACGGAGTAGCCTACAATGAGCAGTTCTTC
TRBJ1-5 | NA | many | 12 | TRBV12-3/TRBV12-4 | CASIKGGQPQHF | TGTGCCAGCATCAAGGGCGGGCAGCCCCAGCATTTT
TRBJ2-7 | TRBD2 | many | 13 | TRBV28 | CASTLLAGSEQYF | TGTGCCAGCACCCTGCTAGCGGGAAGTGAGCAGTACTTC
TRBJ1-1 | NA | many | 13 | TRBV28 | CASSSAMNTEAFF | TGTGCCAGCAGTTCGGCGATGAACACTGAAGCTTTCTTT
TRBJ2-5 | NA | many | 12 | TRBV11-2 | CASSFGSETQYF | TGTGCCAGCAGCTTCGGCTCGGAGACCCAGTACTTC
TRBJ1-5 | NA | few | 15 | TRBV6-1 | CASSPTGLGNQPQHF | TGTGCCAGCAGTCCCACAGGGTTGGGCAATCAGCCCCAGCATTTT
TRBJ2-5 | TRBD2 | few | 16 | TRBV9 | CASSPAGLAIQETQYF | TGTGCCAGCAGCCCTGCGGGACTAGCGATACAAGAGACCCAGTACTTC
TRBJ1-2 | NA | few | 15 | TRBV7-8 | CASSLAGPGVYGYTF | TGTGCCAGCAGCCTCGCCGGCCCAGGGGTCTATGGCTACACCTTC
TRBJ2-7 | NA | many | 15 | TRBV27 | CASSPLVGSSYEQYF | TGTGCCAGCAGCCCGCTAGTAGGGAGCTCCTACGAGCAGTACTTC
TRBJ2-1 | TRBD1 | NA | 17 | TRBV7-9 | CASSTQVGQASYNEQFF | TGTGCCAGCAGCACCCAAGTGGGACAGGCATCCTACAATGAGCAGTTCTTC
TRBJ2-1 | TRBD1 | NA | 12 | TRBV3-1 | CASSHSDRGQFF | TGTGCCAGCAGCCATTCGGACAGGGGGCAGTTCTTC
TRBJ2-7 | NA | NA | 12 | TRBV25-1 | CASSELMGPQYF | TGTGCCAGCAGTGAATTGATGGGTCCGCAGTACTTC
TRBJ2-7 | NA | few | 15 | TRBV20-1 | CSPFPTGRYFYEQYF | TGCAGCCCCTTTCCGACGGGACGGTACTTCTACGAGCAGTACTTC
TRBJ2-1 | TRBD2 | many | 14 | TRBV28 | CASIPGTSLLGQFF | TGTGCCAGCATCCCCGGGACTAGCTTATTGGGGCAGTTCTTC
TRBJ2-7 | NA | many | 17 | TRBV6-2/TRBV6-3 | CASTSRGWRISSYEQYF | TGTGCCAGCACCTCACGGGGGTGGAGGATTTCCAGCTACGAGCAGTACTTC
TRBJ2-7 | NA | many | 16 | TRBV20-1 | CSATAPVVRVPYEQYF | TGCAGTGCTACCGCCCCTGTAGTACGGGTTCCCTACGAGCAGTACTTC
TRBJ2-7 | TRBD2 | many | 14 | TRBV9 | CASSPRTSWHEQYF | TGTGCCAGCAGCCCGCGGACTAGCTGGCACGAGCAGTACTTC
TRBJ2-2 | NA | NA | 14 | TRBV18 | CASPPLPRTGELFF | TGTGCCAGCCCACCCCTTCCACGCACCGGGGAGCTGTTTTTT
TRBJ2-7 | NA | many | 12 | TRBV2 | CASSERDYEQYF | TGTGCCAGCAGTGAAAGGGACTACGAGCAGTACTTC
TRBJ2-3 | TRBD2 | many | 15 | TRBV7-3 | CASSLEREVTDTQYF | TGTGCCAGCAGCTTAGAGCGGGAGGTTACAGATACGCAGTATTTT
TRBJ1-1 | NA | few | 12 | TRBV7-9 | CASSFNRDRAFF | TGTGCCAGCAGCTTCAACCGGGACCGAGCTTTCTTT
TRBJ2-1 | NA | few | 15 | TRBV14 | CASSHLSGRGKEQFF | TGTGCCAGCAGCCACCTCTCCGGGCGGGGAAAGGAGCAGTTCTTC
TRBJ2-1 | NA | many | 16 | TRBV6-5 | CASSYSRPAEGHEQFF | TGTGCCAGCAGTTACTCACGACCCGCCGAGGGCCATGAGCAGTTCTTC
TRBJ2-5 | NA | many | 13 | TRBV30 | CAWSSGAGETQYF | TGTGCCTGGAGTTCCGGGGCTGGAGAGACCCAGTACTTC
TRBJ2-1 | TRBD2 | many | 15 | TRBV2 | CASKRPGLANNEQFF | TGTGCCAGCAAAAGGCCGGGACTAGCTAACAATGAGCAGTTCTTC
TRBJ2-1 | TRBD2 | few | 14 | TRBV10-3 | CAISESRGGGQQFF | TGTGCCATCAGTGAGTCGCGGGGGGGCGGTCAGCAGTTCTTC
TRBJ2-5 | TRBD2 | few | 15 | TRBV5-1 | CASSLGLAYGETQYF | TGCGCCAGCAGCTTGGGACTAGCTTATGGAGAGACCCAGTACTTC
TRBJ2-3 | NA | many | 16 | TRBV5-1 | CASSLEGISGADTQYF | TGCGCCAGCAGCTTGGAAGGGATCAGTGGGGCAGATACGCAGTATTTT
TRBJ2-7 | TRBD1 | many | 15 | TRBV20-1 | CSARPTGGIAYEQYF | TGCAGTGCTAGACCAACAGGGGGAATCGCCTACGAGCAGTACTTC
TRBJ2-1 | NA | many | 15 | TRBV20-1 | CSATTLRESYNEQFF | TGCAGTGCTACAACCCTACGAGAGTCCTACAATGAGCAGTTCTTC